This T cell receptor beta chain was captured in a study of blood T cell repertoires in COVID-19. Turning to the study itself: COVID-19 samples from acute and convalescent phases originated in the United States, Italy and Spain.

The CDR3 has 15 residues. V was pared by 10 bases and J by 0 bases, with 16 bases between. From germline, CDR1 is LNHDA and CDR2 SQIVND (reference sequence). The protocol was immunoSEQ multiplex PCR, while the TCRdb copy is restricted to in-frame clones and leaves out a portion. The data hold some 120,000 clones, with more than 60% observed a single time. Sequences were obtained from peripheral blood. The chain links TRBV19 to TRBJ1-3; no firm D call. This TCR was recovered from a woman aged 70-85 years with acute or convalescent COVID-19. The CDR3: CATSTAVSSGNTIYF. The CDR3 region has the DNA TGTGCCACATCGACGGCGGTGAGCTCTGGAAACACCATATATTTT.